The 26 T cell receptor beta chains below come from one sample, sequenced in a study of Graves' ophthalmopathy and Graves' hyperthyroidism. Amplifying from RNA transcripts, the study obtained TCR beta CDR3 regions. A first-round RT-PCR used HTBI primers, followed by a second-round multiplex PCR. TCRdb called the multiplex PCR reads again in MiXCR, with one record for every CDR3 protein. The data show about 620,000 distinct CDR3 sequences, with approximately 21% seen just once and roughly 6.9% held by the top ten. The source material was peripheral blood. The receptors derive from a young woman with stable Graves' hyperthyroidism. Some clones in this sample may be carry-over from other donors' samples.

A remark on this clonotype: One junction end does not reproduce the germline sequence, and a read error may be involved. The rearrangement links TRBV25-1 to TRBJ2-5; D might be TRBD1 or TRBD2, each matching 6 bases. This CDR3 contains 15 residues. Germline values: CDR1 MGHDK, CDR2 SYGVNS. The CDR3 here is CASSESWGRGETEYF. The CDR3 nucleotides read TGTGCCAGCAGTGAGAGCTGGGGGCGGGGAGAGACCGAGTACTTC.

This clonotype was observed many times. The chain is built from TRBV27 and TRBJ1-2; 8 positions agree with TRBD1. V shed 6 bases and J 0 bases; nucleotides not matched to a gene: 15. CDR1 and CDR2 from the germline V gene are MNHEY and SMNVEV (reference sequence). The CDR3 is 18 amino acids. The CDR3 is CASRRQGQGASSNYGYTF. The CDR3, as DNA: TGTGCCAGCAGACGACAGGGGCAAGGAGCCTCCTCTAACTATGGCTACACCTTC.

This clonotype has just a few counts. The V and J genes are TRBV3-1 and TRBJ1-2; D perhaps matches TRBD1 (5 bases). CDR1 LGHDT and CDR2 YNNKEL come from the germline V gene (reference sequence). The CDR3 spans 16 residues. The ends were cut back, 0 bases at V and 6 bases at J, with 17 bases in the middle. CDR3 DNA sequence: TGTGCCAGCAGCCAAGAAGCGAAGGGACGGATGGATGGCTACACCTTC. It translates to CASSQEAKGRMDGYTF.

This clonotype was counted a few times. The chain couples TRBV10-1 to TRBJ2-2, with 8 positions matching TRBD2. Germline CDR1 and CDR2: WNHNN and SYGVQD (reference sequence). This CDR3 region has 17 residues. Unmatched junction bases numbered 12, after V lost 5 bases and J lost 4 bases. CDR3: CASSQLSGSGGTGELFF. The CDR3 coding sequence is TGCGCCAGCAGTCAACTCAGCGGGAGCGGGGGCACCGGGGAGCTGTTTTTT.

This clonotype was counted only a few times. The chain has TRBV6-1 and TRBJ2-7, with TRBD2 matching 12 bases. This CDR3 has 17 residues. Per the germline V gene, CDR1 is MNHNS and CDR2 is SASEGT. V lost 8 bases to trimming and J lost 0 bases; unmatched junction nucleotides: 11. The CDR3, as DNA: TGTGCCAGCCTGGGGCTAGCGGGAGGGCGACCCTCCTACGAGCAGTACTTC. Translated: CASLGLAGGRPSYEQYF.

This rearrangement joins TRBV7-8 to TRBJ2-7; perhaps D is TRBD1 or TRBD2 (5 bases each). Germline V CDR1 and CDR2: SGHVS, FQNEAQ. The CDR3 sequence is 14 residues long. Trimming removed 1 base at V and 10 bases at J, with 17 bases between. The CDR3 sequence: CASSLEERTPFQYF. The CDR3 DNA sequence: TGTGCCAGCAGCTTAGAGGAGCGGACACCCTTTCAGTACTTC.

This clonotype was observed at least ten times. J is TRBJ2-7 and V is TRBV30; D tentatively reads TRBD1 or TRBD2 (5 bases each). With 4 bases removed from V and 6 bases from J, the gap between germline ends came to 16 bases. This CDR3 has 13 residues. Germline lookup yields CDR1 GTSNPN and CDR2 SVGIG (reference sequence). CDR3 coding DNA: TGTGCCTGGACCGGGACCCAAATAGGCGAGCAGTACTTC. Amino acids: CAWTGTQIGEQYF.

This clonotype has a count of ten or more. Since the CDR3 does not end with the conserved phenylalanine or tryptophan, this likely comes from a read error. The V and J genes are TRBV28 and TRBJ2-7; D unresolved. Germline loops: CDR1 MDHEN, CDR2 SYDVKM. Deletions cut 6 bases from V and 0 bases from J, with 12 bases between. This CDR3 is built from 14 residues. The DNA for the CDR3 is TGTGCCAGCAGCACAACTTCCCTCTCCTACGAGCAGTACTTA. It specifies CASSTTSLSYEQYL.

This clonotype was counted at least ten times. V gene TRBV7-2 combines with J gene TRBJ1-6; D is unresolved. V was clipped by 3 bases and J by 8 bases, with 5 bases between them. The germline gives CDR1 SGHTA, CDR2 FQGNSA. This CDR3 spans 12 amino acids. In DNA, the CDR3 is TGTGCCAGCAGCTTCCTCTATTCACCCCTCCACTTT. This translates into CASSFLYSPLHF.

This clonotype was detected ten times or more. The chain employs TRBV19 and TRBJ1-1; 8 nucleotides agree with TRBD1. The trim removed 7 bases at V and 0 bases at J, leaving 7 bases unmatched. Germline V gives CDR1 LNHDA, CDR2 SQIVND (reference sequence). The CDR3 spans 15 residues. The CDR3 nucleotides are TGTGCCAGTACCGGAGCAGGGGGCTTGAACACTGAAGCTTTCTTT. The encoded protein is CASTGAGGLNTEAFF.

The count of this clonotype is one. This chain joins TRBV28 and TRBJ1-1; D remains unclear. CDR3 length equals 13 residues. From germline, CDR1 is MDHEN and CDR2 SYDVKM. Trimming removed 2 bases from V and 3 bases from J, with 7 bases in between. The CDR3 region is CASSLLTYTEAFF. As DNA, the CDR3 is TGTGCCAGCAGTTTACTGACTTACACTGAAGCTTTCTTT. Complete variable domain (other parts from reference TRBV28 and TRBJ1-1): DVKVTQSSRYLVKRTGEKVFLECVQDMDHENMFWYRQDPGLGLRLIYFSYDVKMKEKGDIPEGYSVSREKKERFSLILESASTNQTSMYLCASSLLTYTEAFFGQGTRLTVV.

This clonotype occurred many times. V is TRBV18 and J is TRBJ1-2; 7 bases line up with TRBD1. V lost 5 bases and J lost 8; bases outside the gene matches: 8. Germline V gene data show CDR1 as KGHSH and CDR2 as LQKENI. The CDR3 runs 13 residues. The CDR3 DNA sequence: TGTGCCAGCTCAGAGACAGGGCAACGGGGCTACACCTTC. This codes for CASSETGQRGYTF.

In its sample, this clonotype was seen many times. V and J are TRBV6-1 and TRBJ2-2; the D gene is possibly TRBD2 (5 bases). V gave up 6 bases and J gave up 6 bases, with 11 bases separating them. The CDR3 length is 13 residues. Germline CDR1 and CDR2: MNHNS and SASEGT. The CDR3 loop is CASSPPEAGELFF. In nucleotides, the CDR3 is TGTGCCAGCAGCCCCCCGGAGGCCGGGGAGCTGTTTTTT.

This clonotype was detected many times. The CDR3 DNA sequence: TGCAGTGCGTCGAGCAGGAACACTGAAGCTTTCTTT. Translating gives CSASSRNTEAFF. V usage is TRBV20-1 and J usage is TRBJ1-1, with D uncertain. V was pared by 6 bases and J by 1 base, with 9 bases between. The germline V gene encodes CDR1 DFQATT and CDR2 SNEGSKA (reference sequence). This CDR3 spans 12 amino acids.

In its sample, this clonotype was seen many times. The chain recombines TRBV2 with TRBJ1-5; D is possibly TRBD1 (5 bases). V was trimmed by 0 bases and J by 4 bases, leaving 7 bases between them. The CDR3 runs 14 residues. The germline gives CDR1 SNHLY, CDR2 FYNNEI. The CDR3 DNA reads as TGTGCCAGCAGTGAAGCGCACAGGAATCAGCCCCAGCATTTT. The encoded protein is CASSEAHRNQPQHF.

The rearrangement uses TRBV2 and TRBJ2-2; D is uncertain. Trimming shortened V by 4 bases and J by 5 bases, and 11 bases separated the two germline ends. The germline V gene encodes CDR1 SNHLY and CDR2 FYNNEI. The CDR3 consists of 14 residues. The CDR3, as DNA: TGTGCCAGCAGTGCCCTCAGTGGGACCGGGGAGCTGTTTTTT. Translated: CASSALSGTGELFF.

The table lists this clonotype with many counts. This rearrangement joins TRBV9 to TRBJ1-6; D is unclear. Germline CDR1 and CDR2: SGDLS and YYNGEE. The germline V and J ends were trimmed by 0 bases and 8 bases, with 12 bases remaining between them. The CDR3 is 15 residues long. The CDR3 spells CASSVDGRGDSPLHF. DNA for the CDR3: TGTGCCAGCAGCGTAGACGGGAGAGGAGATTCACCCCTCCACTTT. Filled out from reference TRBV9 and TRBJ1-6, the complete variable domain reads DSGVTQTPKHLITATGQRVTLRCSPRSGDLSVYWYQQSLDQGLQFLIQYYNGEERAKGNILERFSAQQFPDLHSELNLSSLELGDSALYFCASSVDGRGDSPLHFGNGTRLTVT.

There are many counts of this clonotype. The chain recombines TRBV6-4 with TRBJ2-2; no firm D call. The CDR3 contains 13 residues. Trimming took 2 bases from V and 6 from J, leaving 7 bases between them. Germline CDR1 is MRHNA and CDR2 is SNTAGT. This CDR3 reads CASSDGQAGELFF. The DNA of the CDR3 is TGTGCCAGCAGTGACGGGCAGGCCGGGGAGCTGTTTTTT.

This clonotype was found a few times. A read error may produce the germline difference seen at one junction end. The rearrangement uses TRBV11-2 and TRBJ1-5; no definite D call. Germline loops: CDR1 SGHAT, CDR2 FQNNGV. The CDR3 spans 13 residues. The CDR3 bases are TGTGCCAGCAGCCTGGGTTATAATCAGCCCCGGCATTTT. The encoded protein is CASSLGYNQPRHF.

This clonotype was observed many times. Sequence at one end of the junction differs from germline and may be a read error. V usage is TRBV19 and J usage is TRBJ2-7; no firm D call. CDR1 and CDR2 from the germline V gene are LNHDA and SQIVND (reference sequence). CDR3 length equals 9 residues. The CDR3 sequence is CASSIQLVF. Written as DNA, the CDR3 is TGTGCCAGTAGCATCCAACTTGTTTTC.

The sample holds many counts of this clonotype. The chain employs TRBV30 and TRBJ1-5, with a weak D call TRBD1 (6 bases). The CDR3 extends over 13 amino acids. Per germline, CDR1 GTSNPN and CDR2 SVGIG (reference sequence). Between the trimmed V and J ends, which lost 2 bases and 7 bases, there was a span of 12 bases. The CDR3 sequence is CAWSITGRQPQHF. In DNA, the CDR3 is TGTGCCTGGAGTATAACAGGGAGGCAGCCCCAGCATTTT. The whole variable domain, filled in from reference TRBV30 and TRBJ1-5, reads SQTIHQWPATLVQPVGSPLSLECTVEGTSNPNLYWYRQAAGRGLQLLFYSVGIGQISSEVPQNLSASRPQDRQFILSSKKLLLSDSGFYLCAWSITGRQPQHFGDGTRLSIL.

The chain couples TRBV12-5 to TRBJ2-2; D is uncertain. Per germline, CDR1 LGHNT and CDR2 FRNRAP. The CDR3 has 14 amino acids. The V and J ends lost 2 bases and 6 bases respectively, with 10 bases between them. The CDR3 is CASGLRPISGELFF. Written as DNA, the CDR3 is TGTGCTAGTGGTTTGAGGCCGATCTCCGGGGAGCTGTTTTTT.

This clonotype appeared many times. The J gene is TRBJ1-1, the V gene TRBV6-1, with D unresolved. The germline V and J ends were trimmed by 4 bases and 11 bases, with 11 bases remaining between them. CDR3 length: 11 amino acids. Germline loops: CDR1 MNHNS, CDR2 SASEGT. The CDR3 region is CASSVRKGAFF. CDR3 DNA sequence: TGTGCCAGCAGTGTACGGAAAGGGGCTTTCTTT.

This clonotype has at least ten counts. The CDR3 bases are TGTGCCAGTAGTAGCTACAACACTGGGAACTACGAGCAGTACTTC. Its translation: CASSSYNTGNYEQYF. The chain recombines TRBV19 with TRBJ2-7; D is undetermined. This CDR3 spans 15 amino acids. Germline CDR1 is LNHDA and CDR2 is SQIVND (reference sequence). V lost 4 bases and J lost 3, with 16 bases in between.

This clonotype showed up just a few times. This CDR3 is CASSGKVGTEAFF. The CDR3 nucleotides read TGTGCCAGCAGTGGAAAAGTTGGCACTGAAGCTTTCTTT. This rearrangement joins TRBV6-1 to TRBJ1-1; D remains ambiguous. Germline V gene lookup returns CDR1 MNHNS and CDR2 SASEGT. Trimming stripped 4 bases from V and 4 bases from J, with 10 bases between. The CDR3 totals 13 residues.

Many counts were recorded for this clonotype. CDR3 nucleotide sequence: TGTGCCAGCAGCTTTGAGACAGGGCAGGGGACTGAAGCTTTCTTT. The encoded protein is CASSFETGQGTEAFF. V gene TRBV6-1 combines with J gene TRBJ1-1, with TRBD1 matching 7 bases. Unmatched junction bases numbered 12, after V lost 6 bases and J lost 5 bases. Germline CDR1 reads MNHNS; CDR2 reads SASEGT. The length of the CDR3 is 15 residues.